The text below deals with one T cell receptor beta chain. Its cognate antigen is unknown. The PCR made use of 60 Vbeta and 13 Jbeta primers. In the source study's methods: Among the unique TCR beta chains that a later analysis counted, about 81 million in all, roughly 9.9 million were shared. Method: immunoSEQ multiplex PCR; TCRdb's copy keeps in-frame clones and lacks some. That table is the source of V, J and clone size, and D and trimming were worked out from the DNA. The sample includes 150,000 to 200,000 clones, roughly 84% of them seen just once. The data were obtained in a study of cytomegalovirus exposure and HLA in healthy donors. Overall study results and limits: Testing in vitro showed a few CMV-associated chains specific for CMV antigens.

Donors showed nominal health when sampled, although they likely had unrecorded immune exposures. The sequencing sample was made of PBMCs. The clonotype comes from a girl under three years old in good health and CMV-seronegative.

CDR3 residues: CAISESWQGVPKTQYF. The CDR3 DNA is TGTGCCATCAGTGAGTCGTGGCAGGGGGTGCCGAAGACCCAGTACTTC. The rearrangement joins TRBV10-3 to TRBJ2-5; TRBD1 matches 7 bases. V lost 0 bases and J lost 6; bases outside the gene matches: 10. CDR1 and CDR2 from the germline V gene are ENHRY and SYGVKD. The CDR3 runs 16 residues.